A single sample is the source of the 21 T cell receptor beta chains below, sequenced in a study of monozygotic twins with cystic fibrosis. Sequenced by immunoSEQ multiplex PCR; TCRdb stores in-frame clones only, minus some. The table lists 25,000 to 35,000 clones, roughly 80% of them singletons. Specimen: blood. These receptors all stem from a girl aged 2 to 10 with cystic fibrosis.

The chain combines TRBV6-5 with TRBJ1-1; a possible D gene is TRBD1 (5 bases). This CDR3 spans 14 amino acids. V was trimmed by 8 bases and J by 1 base, leaving 14 bases between them. The germline V gene encodes CDR1 MNHEY and CDR2 SVGAGI. The CDR3 reads CASAAGTRNTEAFF. In nucleotides, the CDR3 is TGTGCCAGCGCTGCCGGGACTCGGAACACTGAAGCTTTCTTT.

The chain couples TRBV9 to TRBJ1-1, with 8 bases lining up with TRBD1. V dropped 4 bases and J dropped 1; count of bases not matched to a gene: 6. The CDR3 is 15 amino acids. Germline V lookup: CDR1 SGDLS, CDR2 YYNGEE. The CDR3 bases are TGTGCCAGCAGCCGGACAGGGAGCAGGAACACTGAAGCTTTCTTT. Translating gives CASSRTGSRNTEAFF. The full variable domain, rest sourced from reference TRBV9 and TRBJ1-1, is DSGVTQTPKHLITATGQRVTLRCSPRSGDLSVYWYQQSLDQGLQFLIQYYNGEERAKGNILERFSAQQFPDLHSELNLSSLELGDSALYFCASSRTGSRNTEAFFGQGTRLTVV.

The gene calls are TRBV5-6 and TRBJ2-2, with unresolved D. Germline V gene data show CDR1 as SGHDT and CDR2 as YYEEEE. Deletions cut 2 bases from V and 6 bases from J, with 2 bases between. This CDR3 has 11 residues. The CDR3 region has the DNA TGTGCCAGCAGCTTTTCCGGGGAGCTGTTTTTT. It specifies CASSFSGELFF.

The CDR3 region has the DNA TGTGCCTGGAGTGTACCTGGGACCCAGTACTTC. Translated: CAWSVPGTQYF. The chain combines TRBV30 with TRBJ2-5; D unresolved. With 0 bases removed from V and 7 bases from J, the gap between germline ends came to 6 bases. The CDR3 is 11 residues long. Germline V lookup: CDR1 GTSNPN, CDR2 SVGIG (reference sequence).

In this sample, this clone turned up once. The genes are TRBV27 and TRBJ2-6, with D perhaps given as TRBD1 or TRBD2 (5 bases each). V was trimmed by 0 bases and J by 2 bases, leaving 8 bases between them. Germline V gene sequence: CDR1 MNHEY, CDR2 SMNVEV (reference sequence). The CDR3 runs to 16 residues. The CDR3 sequence: CASSLSGVAGANVLTF. CDR3 in DNA: TGTGCCAGCAGTTTATCGGGGGTAGCTGGGGCCAACGTCCTGACTTTC.

Points on this clone: The junction differs from germline at one of its ends, possibly a read error. The chain employs TRBV7-2 and TRBJ1-1; D not resolved. The CDR3 is made up of 13 amino acids. Germline V gene lookup returns CDR1 SGHTA and CDR2 FQGNSA. Written as DNA, the CDR3 is TGTGCCAGCAGCTTAGGGGCTCAAACTGGAGCTTTCTTT. It specifies CASSLGAQTGAFF.

The rearrangement uses TRBV5-4 and TRBJ1-1; possible D gene TRBD1, 6 bases. CDR3 length equals 13 residues. Germline V gene lookup returns CDR1 SGHNT and CDR2 YYREEE (reference sequence). V lost 4 bases to trimming and J lost 5 bases, with 12 bases between them. For the CDR3, the DNA is TGTGCCAGCAGCCGGACAGTAGATACTGAAGCTTTCTTT. Amino acid sequence: CASSRTVDTEAFF.

The chain recombines TRBV10-3 with TRBJ1-2, with TRBD1 matching 9 bases. The trim removed 2 bases at V and 3 bases at J, leaving 10 bases unmatched. CDR1 and CDR2 from the germline V gene are ENHRY and SYGVKD. CDR3 length: 17 residues. The CDR3 protein is CAISEPRDRELYYGYTF. The CDR3 region has the DNA TGTGCCATCAGTGAGCCCCGGGACAGGGAGCTTTACTATGGCTACACCTTC.

The V gene is TRBV2, the J gene TRBJ2-1; 7 nucleotides align to TRBD1. V was pared by 6 bases and J by 7 bases, with 12 bases of the junction left unmatched. The CDR3 loop spans 15 amino acids. CDR1 is SNHLY and CDR2 is FYNNEI in the germline V gene. CDR3 DNA sequence: TGTGCCAGCAGAGAACAGGGGATTCCCCGAAATGAGCAGTTCTTC. Encoded protein: CASREQGIPRNEQFF.

V usage is TRBV28 and J usage is TRBJ1-5; possible D gene TRBD1, 6 bases. Trimming left V 3 bases short and J 1 base short, with 10 bases between. Looked up from germline, CDR1 is MDHEN and CDR2 is SYDVKM. The CDR3 is 15 amino acids. The CDR3 coding sequence is TGTGCCAGCAGTTTGGGGGGGGGCAGCAATCAGCCCCAGCATTTT. Amino acid sequence: CASSLGGGSNQPQHF.

The genes are TRBV5-1 and TRBJ1-1; unclear D gene. Trimming took 2 bases from V and 0 from J, leaving 8 bases between them. Germline V gene sequence: CDR1 SGHRS, CDR2 YFSETQ. The CDR3 is made up of 14 amino acids. DNA for the CDR3: TGCGCCAGCAGCTTCGGCCAGTTGAACACTGAAGCTTTCTTT. Translated: CASSFGQLNTEAFF.

This chain uses TRBV7-2 with TRBJ1-2, with D possibly TRBD1 on 5 matching bases. Germline CDR1 and CDR2: SGHTA and FQGNSA. V gave up 7 bases and J gave up 0 bases, with 21 bases separating them. The CDR3 extends over 17 amino acids. CDR3 in DNA: TGTGCCAGCAAGTCAGTTTTGGGGGTTCCAGCTAACTATGGCTACACCTTC. Translation gives CASKSVLGVPANYGYTF.

The chain joins TRBV5-1 to TRBJ2-1; perhaps TRBD1 as D (6 bases). The CDR3 has 15 amino acids. Germline V gene data show CDR1 as SGHRS and CDR2 as YFSETQ. Trimming pared 6 bases from V and 0 bases from J, leaving 13 bases between. The CDR3 region has the DNA TGCGCCAGCAAACAGGGTGTCAGCTCCTACAATGAGCAGTTCTTC. It specifies CASKQGVSSYNEQFF.

This rearrangement joins TRBV27 to TRBJ2-3; no reliable D call. The CDR3 has 13 residues. Trimming cost V 1 base and J 6 bases, with 8 bases left between them. Germline values: CDR1 MNHEY, CDR2 SMNVEV (reference sequence). CDR3 sequence reads: CASSLFREDTQYF. For the CDR3, the DNA is TGTGCCAGCAGTTTATTCCGCGAGGATACGCAGTATTTT.

The chain has TRBV30 and TRBJ2-3; TRBD2 matches at 16 bases. CDR1 GTSNPN and CDR2 SVGIG come from the germline V gene (reference sequence). The V and J ends lost 7 bases and 5 bases, in that order; junction bases with no gene match: 15. CDR3 length: 18 residues. The CDR3 nucleotides read TGTGCCTTTGAACTGGGACTAGCGGGAGGGCCTCGGGTAGATACGCAGTATTTT. It is translated as CAFELGLAGGPRVDTQYF.

This chain links TRBV13 with TRBJ1-2; possibly TRBD1 for D (5 bases). Germline CDR1 and CDR2: PRHDT and FYEKMQ (reference sequence). The CDR3 length is 14 residues. V lost 5 bases to trimming and J lost 4 bases, with 14 bases between them. The CDR3 reads CASSLGAGTYGYTF. DNA for the CDR3: TGTGCCAGCAGCCTTGGGGCAGGGACCTATGGCTACACCTTC. The full variable domain, its missing parts supplied by reference TRBV13 and TRBJ1-2, is AAGVIQSPRHLIKEKRETATLKCYPIPRHDTVYWYQQGPGQDPQFLISFYEKMQSDKGSIPDRFSAQQFSDYHSELNMSSLELGDSALYFCASSLGAGTYGYTFGSGTRLTVV.

A few counts support this clone. This chain uses TRBV27 with TRBJ1-2; 7 bases fit TRBD1. Germline V gene lookup returns CDR1 MNHEY and CDR2 SMNVEV (reference sequence). V shed 5 bases, J shed 2 bases, and the junction held 14 bases outside the gene matches. This CDR3 has 17 amino acids. CDR3: CASSLSSGMTGNYGYTF. The CDR3 DNA reads as TGTGCCAGCAGTCTAAGCTCCGGGATGACAGGGAACTATGGCTACACCTTC.

J is TRBJ2-7 and V is TRBV19; tentatively, D is TRBD1 (6 bases). This CDR3 contains 16 residues. V was trimmed by 1 base and J by 6 bases, leaving 19 bases between them. Per germline, CDR1 LNHDA and CDR2 SQIVND (reference sequence). CDR3 loop: CASSIGPPGRGGEQYF. The CDR3 nucleotides read TGTGCCAGTAGTATAGGCCCTCCCGGCAGGGGTGGCGAGCAGTACTTC.

This clone appeared a few times. V and J are TRBV6-1 and TRBJ1-2, with 7 positions matching TRBD1. Germline CDR1 reads MNHNS; CDR2 reads SASEGT. With V trimmed by 1 base and J by 8 bases, 13 bases remained unmatched. This CDR3 is built from 16 residues. In DNA form, the CDR3 reads TGTGCCAGCAGTGAAGTTCTTGGGCAGGGGGTACGAGGCTACACCTTC. Translation: CASSEVLGQGVRGYTF.

The V and J genes are TRBV9 and TRBJ2-1, with 12 positions matching TRBD2. The V gene's germline CDR1 is SGDLS and CDR2 YYNGEE. The CDR3 runs 21 residues. With 2 bases clipped from V and 0 bases from J, the junction kept 15 bases outside the gene matches. The chain's CDR3 is CASSVHRSGTSGSSSYNEQFF. CDR3 in DNA: TGTGCCAGCAGCGTTCACCGGTCCGGGACTAGCGGGTCGAGCTCCTACAATGAGCAGTTCTTC.

The chain recombines TRBV21-1 with TRBJ2-7; the table names TRBD2, a call not compared with the DNA. TRBV21-1 is designated a pseudogene. This CDR3 is built from 16 residues. In DNA, the CDR3 is TGTGCCAGCAGCAAAGTTTGGGAGGAAGCACCCTACGAGCAGTACTTC. Protein product: CASSKVWEEAPYEQYF.